This T cell receptor beta chain originates from a study of blood T cell repertoires in COVID-19. In the study overall: In each case, the material was cDNA or gDNA derived from T cells, B-cell-depleted T cells, or PBMCs.

Turning to this clone: Different DNA sequences within this sample yield the same CDR3.

The V and J ends lost 5 bases and 2 bases, in that order; junction bases with no gene match: 2. Per the germline V gene, CDR1 is MNHNY and CDR2 is SVGAGI (reference sequence). The CDR3 has 14 residues. Authors' data handling: Reference gene primer amplification gave nucleated cell count estimates. Sequencing was performed with immunoSEQ multiplex PCR; in TCRdb, only in-frame clones are kept and a portion is missing. V and J calls plus clone size are reproduced from that table; the DNA served to infer D and trimming. The repertoire includes more than 110,000 clones, 85% to 90% of them detected once, and roughly 11% sits in the top ten.

The sample was peripheral blood. The chain employs TRBV6-6 and TRBJ1-1, with 10 nucleotides matching TRBD1. The clonotype was recovered from a woman of 80 years or more with acute or convalescent COVID-19. CDR3 nucleotide sequence: TGTGCCAGCAGTCGACAGGGGGCAAACACTGAAGCTTTCTTT. It encodes CASSRQGANTEAFF.